The source of this T cell receptor (beta chain) is a study of blood T cell repertoires in COVID-19. The germline V gene has CDR1 MNHEY and CDR2 SVGAGI. V lost 10 bases to trimming and J lost 1 base, with 16 bases between them. This CDR3 spans 14 amino acids. Measured with immunoSEQ multiplex PCR; TCRdb has only the in-frame clones, and not every one. The sample includes around 220,000 clones, approximately 81% of them seen just once. This TCR derives from a man younger than 45 with active or convalescent COVID-19. Input material: peripheral blood. The genes are TRBV6-5 and TRBJ1-2, with D possibly TRBD1 on 6 matching bases. This CDR3 reads CAIRQVGYNYGYTF. As DNA, the CDR3 is TGTGCCATTAGACAGGTTGGGTATAACTATGGCTACACCTTC.